The next 14 T cell receptor beta chains were all read from a single sample in a study of blood T cell repertoires in COVID-19. Libraries were prepared by immunoSEQ multiplex PCR; TCRdb keeps only in-frame clonotypes and omits some of them. The repertoire consists of tens of thousands of clones, with 75% to 90% occurring once and the leading ten covering roughly an eighth. Source material: peripheral blood. All receptors derive from a woman aged 55-75 years with active COVID-19.

J is TRBJ1-5 and V is TRBV30; tentatively, D is TRBD1 (5 bases). The V end was cut by 3 bases, the J end by 2 bases, with 11 bases between. CDR1 GTSNPN and CDR2 SVGIG come from the germline V gene (reference sequence). The CDR3 has 14 residues. As DNA, the CDR3 is TGTGCCTGGAGCGCCGGGGGGGGCAATCAGCCCCAGCATTTT. Its translation is CAWSAGGGNQPQHF.

The gene calls are TRBV25-1 and TRBJ1-4; no firm D call. This CDR3 spans 11 amino acids. With 6 bases removed from V and 10 bases from J, the gap between germline ends came to 9 bases. The germline V gene encodes CDR1 MGHDK and CDR2 SYGVNS. CDR3 bases: TGTGCCAGCAGAGCTCAGGCAAAACTGTTTTTT. Residues: CASRAQAKLFF.

This clone was observed once. V gene TRBV7-7 combines with J gene TRBJ2-7; D perhaps matches TRBD2 (5 bases). Germline loops: CDR1 SSHAT, CDR2 FNYEAQ (reference sequence). This CDR3 spans 16 amino acids. The CDR3, as DNA: TGTGCTGGCGGCGGGTTAACTGAGACTGCTGGCTACGAGCAGTACTTC. Translating gives CAGGGLTETAGYEQYF.

V and J are TRBV2 and TRBJ2-7; D is unresolved. Germline CDR1 SNHLY, CDR2 FYNNEI. The CDR3 is 14 amino acids. Trimming stripped 2 bases from V and 2 bases from J, with 10 bases between. Here the CDR3 reads CASSELGSTYEQYF. CDR3 sequence (DNA): TGTGCCAGCAGTGAATTGGGCAGTACCTACGAGCAGTACTTC.

The chain joins TRBV29-1 to TRBJ2-5; TRBD1 is a possible D gene (5 bases). Germline V CDR1 and CDR2: SQVTM, ANQGSEA. The V end was cut by 1 base, the J end by 5 bases, with 14 bases between. CDR3 length: 14 residues. CDR3 in amino acids: CSVEGQGVMETQYF. In nucleotides, the CDR3 is TGCAGCGTTGAAGGTCAGGGTGTAATGGAGACCCAGTACTTC.

The chain combines TRBV15 with TRBJ1-1; D is unclear. CDR3 size: 13 residues. Germline V CDR1 and CDR2: LNHNV, YYDKDF (reference sequence). Trimming shortened V by 6 bases and J by 0 bases, and 8 bases separated the two germline ends. CDR3 in DNA: TGTGCCACCAGGAGGAAGCTGAACACTGAAGCTTTCTTT. Its protein product is CATRRKLNTEAFF.

This chain links TRBV18 with TRBJ2-7; TRBD2 matches at 11 bases. This CDR3 spans 16 amino acids. Germline CDR1 KGHSH, CDR2 LQKENI. Trimming cost V 1 base and J 5 bases; bases outside gene matches: 7. The CDR3: CASSPLPSGGPHEQYF. CDR3 nucleotide sequence: TGTGCCAGCTCACCACTCCCTAGCGGGGGGCCCCACGAGCAGTACTTC.

V usage is TRBV18 and J usage is TRBJ1-6; 9 nucleotides match TRBD1. Germline CDR1 KGHSH, CDR2 LQKENI. CDR3 length: 18 amino acids. The V and J ends lost 4 bases and 5 bases, in that order; junction bases with no gene match: 12. The CDR3 coding sequence is TGTGCCAGCTCACTGCGTGTCGGTTGGGACAGGGATAATTCACCCCTCCACTTT. This translates into CASSLRVGWDRDNSPLHF.

The table lists this clone with a few counts. The chain links TRBV6-5 to TRBJ1-5; D is ambiguous. Germline CDR1 and CDR2: MNHEY and SVGAGI. The CDR3 length is 15 residues. The V gene lost 0 bases and the J gene lost 4 bases, with 10 bases spanning the gap. Here the CDR3 reads CASSYSSGINQPQHF. The CDR3, as DNA: TGTGCCAGCAGTTACTCGAGCGGGATAAATCAGCCCCAGCATTTT.

The rearrangement uses TRBV12-3 or TRBV12-4 and TRBJ2-3; D gene uncertain. The CDR3 spans 11 residues. V gave up 6 bases and J gave up 5 bases, with 6 bases separating them. The CDR3, as DNA: TGTGCCAGCAGCTCTAAAGATACGCAGTATTTT. Amino acids: CASSSKDTQYF.

The J gene is TRBJ1-5, the V gene TRBV18, with D hard to call. V lost 4 bases to trimming and J lost 6 bases, with 13 bases between them. Germline CDR1 and CDR2: KGHSH and LQKENI. The CDR3 extends over 14 amino acids. The CDR3: CASSLAEGGQPQHF. CDR3 in DNA: TGTGCCAGCTCACTAGCAGAGGGAGGTCAGCCCCAGCATTTT.

Regarding this clone: This sample also contains other DNA sequences that code for the same CDR3. The chain couples TRBV3-1 (or the pseudogene TRBV3-2) to TRBJ2-5; D gene ambiguous. There are 12 residues in the CDR3. The V gene lost 2 bases and the J gene lost 5 bases, with 6 bases spanning the gap. The germline V gene encodes CDR1 LGHDT and CDR2 YNNKEL (reference sequence). The DNA of the CDR3 is TGTGCCAGCAGCCAATTTCGGGAGACCCAGTACTTC. Protein product: CASSQFRETQYF.

V and J are TRBV5-1 and TRBJ2-3; 9 nucleotides match TRBD1. With 4 bases clipped from V and 3 bases from J, the junction kept 6 bases outside the gene matches. Germline V gives CDR1 SGHRS, CDR2 YFSETQ. The CDR3 has 15 residues. The CDR3 DNA is TGCGCCAGCAGCCGGAGGACAGGGGCTACAGATACGCAGTATTTT. It encodes CASSRRTGATDTQYF. Supplemented by reference TRBV5-1 and TRBJ2-3, the full variable domain reads KAGVTQTPRYLIKTRGQQVTLSCSPISGHRSVSWYQQTPGQGLQFLFEYFSETQRNKGNFPGRFSGRQFSNSRSEMNVSTLELGDSALYLCASSRRTGATDTQYFGPGTRLTVL.

This clone has only one observation. The chain uses TRBV7-2 and TRBJ1-4, with 7 positions matching TRBD1. The germline V gene encodes CDR1 SGHTA and CDR2 FQGNSA. The V gene end was trimmed by 5 bases and the J gene end by 7 bases; junction bases not matched to a gene: 10. This CDR3 region has 15 residues. CDR3 protein: CASSVGQGESEKLFF. DNA of the CDR3: TGTGCCAGCAGCGTAGGTCAGGGGGAAAGTGAAAAACTGTTTTTT. Filled out from reference TRBV7-2 and TRBJ1-4, the complete variable domain reads GAGVSQSPSNKVTEKGKDVELRCDPISGHTALYWYRQSLGQGLEFLIYFQGNSAPDKSGLPSDRFSAERTGGSVSTLTIQRTQQEDSAVYLCASSVGQGESEKLFFGSGTQLSVL.